The source of this T cell receptor beta chain is a study of blood T cell repertoires in COVID-19. Across the whole study: In each case, the material was cDNA or gDNA derived from T cells, B-cell-depleted T cells, or PBMCs.

This CDR3 contains 14 residues. The junction had 7 bases not matched to a gene; V was cut back by 3 bases and J by 6 bases. Germline lookup yields CDR1 KGHSH and CDR2 LQKENI. Sequenced by immunoSEQ multiplex PCR; TCRdb stores in-frame clones only, minus some. The table includes 43,000 or so clones, 83% detected once. This chain connects TRBV18 to TRBJ2-7, with 8 bases fitting TRBD1. The sequenced sample consisted of peripheral blood. The sequence came from a woman of 80 years or more with acute or convalescent COVID-19. For the CDR3, the DNA is TGTGCCAGCTCACCTGCCGGGACAGGTAGCGAGCAGTACTTC. Translated, it gives CASSPAGTGSEQYF.